The T cell receptor (beta chain) described here comes from a study of T-cell reconstitution after alpha-beta-depleted transplantation in children (dated by TCRdb to between 2015 and 2016). For the wider study: The study quantitatively tracked T-cell immune reconstitution after TCRalphabeta/CD19-depleted allogeneic hematopoietic cell transplantation in children using TCR repertoire profiling. Study-wide findings and limitations: The high TCRbeta diversity at day 60 in some patients was ascribed to recipient T cells and intrathymic progenitors that had survived conditioning. The apparently early alphabetaT-cell count recovery about two months after transplant was reportedly dependent on only several hundred rapidly expanded clones derived from non-depleted graft cells. The frequencies of hyperexpanded clones fell over the following months, and after one year, T-cell counts and TCRbeta diversity were mostly attributed to newly produced T cells.

This clonotype turned up a few times. There is no known antigen for this receptor. No base qualities exist here, and no much larger clone lies one base off it. Including cysteine and phenylalanine, the CDR3 has 15 amino acids. Just the 45-base CDR3 DNA is kept, in frame starting at base 1. The germline V gene gives CDR1 as SGHTA and CDR2 as FQGTGA. The V and J ends are trimmed by 0 bases and 2 bases, leaving 10 bases between them. Library preparation used PCR. Data came from an Illumina HiSeq 2500. To normalize quantification of the TCRbeta repertoire, the TCR libraries were built with molecular barcoding that relied on unique molecular identifiers. The public reads were reprocessed in TCRdb via fastp at Q25 and MiXCR, keeping in-frame beta chains. Each CDR3 protein gets just one entry, which takes the most common genes and DNA from the rows behind it. The sample data list 95,000 to 120,000 distinct CDR3 sequences, and 5% to 7% of these were observed just once. Jointly, the top ten make up more than 20% of the sample.

Taken with the paper, the label for treatment or condition translates to: allogeneic hematopoietic cell transplantation with graft depleted of TCRalphabeta T cells and CD19 B cells. TCRalphabeta/CD19-depleted allogeneic hematopoietic cell grafts were given to the transplant recipients, all of whom were children. The TCR comes from a male patient aged 2 to 9 who had a stem cell transplant for acute lymphoblastic leukemia, so the T cells may come from the graft donor. The sequence links TRBV7-3 to TRBJ1-1; the D gene lacks a confident call. The specimen was PBMCs, mostly from graft donor cells, collected 360 days after TCRalphabeta/CD19-depleted stem cell transplant. The encoded CDR3 is CASSLTRQENTEAFF. The nucleotides are TGTGCCAGCAGCTTAACGAGGCAGGAAAACACTGAAGCTTTCTTT.